The clone carrying this T cell receptor (beta chain) was detected only a few times. The data stem from a study of cytomegalovirus exposure and HLA in healthy donors. PCR employed 60 Vbeta and 13 Jbeta primers. Sequencing was performed with immunoSEQ multiplex PCR; in TCRdb, only in-frame clones are kept and a portion is missing. The table lists approximately 80,000 clones, 65% to 75% of them singletons. The TCR sequence derives from a man aged 30 to 45 in good health and CMV-seropositive. The sequenced sample was PBMCs.

The CDR3 loop is CASSPVGTASEKLFF. In DNA, the CDR3 is TGTGCCAGCAGCCCAGTAGGGACAGCCTCTGAAAAACTGTTTTTT. V is TRBV7-6 and J is TRBJ1-4, with 7 bases aligning to TRBD1. The CDR3 extends over 15 amino acids. Germline lookup yields CDR1 SGHVS and CDR2 FNYEAQ. V was clipped by 5 bases and J by 7 bases; unmatched bases: 10.